One sample yielded the 8 T cell receptor beta chains listed below, sequenced in a study of resident and recirculating memory T cells in vitiligo. Profiled with immunoSEQ multiplex PCR; TCRdb holds only in-frame clones, not every one. The sample contains 70,000 to 85,000 clones, roughly nine tenths of which appear only once. Sequencing input: blood. The origin of the receptors is a male donor with vitiligo.

This sequence joins TRBV5-1 and TRBJ2-1; 11 nucleotides match TRBD2. In germline, CDR1 is SGHRS, CDR2 YFSETQ. CDR3 size: 16 residues. The trim removed 4 bases at V and 4 bases at J, leaving 7 bases unmatched. CDR3: CASSMRGLAEYNEQFF. In nucleotides, the CDR3 is TGCGCCAGCAGCATGAGGGGACTAGCGGAGTACAATGAGCAGTTCTTC.

The chain couples TRBV6-1 to TRBJ1-1; D might be TRBD1 (5 bases). The CDR3 has 14 amino acids. The germline V and J ends were trimmed by 2 bases and 0 bases, with 7 bases remaining between them. Germline values: CDR1 MNHNS, CDR2 SASEGT. The CDR3 sequence is CASSEWGVNTEAFF. CDR3 DNA: TGTGCCAGCAGTGAATGGGGCGTGAACACTGAAGCTTTCTTT.

As regards this clone: Other nucleotide sequences from this sample produce the same CDR3. The chain couples TRBV5-1 to TRBJ1-1, with D possibly TRBD1 on 5 matching bases. This CDR3 region has 14 residues. Deletions cut 1 base from V and 3 bases from J, with 10 bases between. From germline, CDR1 is SGHRS and CDR2 YFSETQ. The DNA for the CDR3 is TGCGCCAGCAGCTTGCAGGGATCGGACACTGAAGCTTTCTTT. Translation gives CASSLQGSDTEAFF. The whole variable domain, filled in from reference TRBV5-1 and TRBJ1-1, reads KAGVTQTPRYLIKTRGQQVTLSCSPISGHRSVSWYQQTPGQGLQFLFEYFSETQRNKGNFPGRFSGRQFSNSRSEMNVSTLELGDSALYLCASSLQGSDTEAFFGQGTRLTVV.

The gene calls are TRBV7-9 and TRBJ2-7; no reliable D call. CDR3 length: 12 residues. V lost 4 bases and J lost 10, with 14 bases in between. Germline lookup yields CDR1 SEHNR and CDR2 FQNEAQ (reference sequence). DNA of the CDR3: TGTGCCAGCAGCTCGCTCCCCCTAATTCAGTACTTC. Translating gives CASSSLPLIQYF.

V is TRBV30 and J is TRBJ2-5; D gene unclear. CDR1 is GTSNPN, CDR2 SVGIG, per germline (reference sequence). The CDR3 extends over 14 amino acids. V was shortened by 3 bases and J by 3 bases, with 14 bases between the two germline ends. DNA of the CDR3: TGTGCCTGGAGCCGAGGCAACGTAAAAGAGACCCAGTACTTC. It specifies CAWSRGNVKETQYF.

The chain couples TRBV9 to TRBJ1-3, with 11 bases lining up with TRBD1. The J segment lost 4 bases and the V segment lost 2 bases, leaving 17 bases of the junction unmatched. Germline CDR1 and CDR2: SGDLS and YYNGEE. The CDR3 extends over 20 amino acids. This chain's CDR3 is CASSVNPGTGGRERGNTIYF. As DNA, the CDR3 is TGTGCCAGCAGCGTCAATCCCGGGACAGGGGGTCGGGAAAGAGGAAACACCATATATTTT.

This clone was counted a single time. The rearrangement links TRBV5-1 to TRBJ2-7, with D perhaps TRBD1 (5 bases). The CDR3 consists of 15 residues. Trimming shortened V by 4 bases and J by 0 bases, and 14 bases separated the two germline ends. CDR1 and CDR2 (germline): SGHRS, YFSETQ. The CDR3 loop is CASSPTRQYSYEQYF. CDR3 nucleotide sequence: TGCGCCAGCAGCCCCACTCGACAGTACTCCTACGAGCAGTACTTC. Full variable domain (outside the CDR3, taken from reference TRBV5-1 and TRBJ2-7): KAGVTQTPRYLIKTRGQQVTLSCSPISGHRSVSWYQQTPGQGLQFLFEYFSETQRNKGNFPGRFSGRQFSNSRSEMNVSTLELGDSALYLCASSPTRQYSYEQYFGPGTRLTVT.

V usage is TRBV2 and J usage is TRBJ1-5, with 9 nucleotides matching TRBD1. Germline V gene lookup returns CDR1 SNHLY and CDR2 FYNNEI. This CDR3 contains 16 residues. J lost 2 bases, V lost 5 bases, and 7 bases had no gene match. The DNA for the CDR3 is TGTGCCAGCAGTCTTTTACGGACAGGGGGCAATCAGCCCCAGCATTTT. This gives the protein CASSLLRTGGNQPQHF.